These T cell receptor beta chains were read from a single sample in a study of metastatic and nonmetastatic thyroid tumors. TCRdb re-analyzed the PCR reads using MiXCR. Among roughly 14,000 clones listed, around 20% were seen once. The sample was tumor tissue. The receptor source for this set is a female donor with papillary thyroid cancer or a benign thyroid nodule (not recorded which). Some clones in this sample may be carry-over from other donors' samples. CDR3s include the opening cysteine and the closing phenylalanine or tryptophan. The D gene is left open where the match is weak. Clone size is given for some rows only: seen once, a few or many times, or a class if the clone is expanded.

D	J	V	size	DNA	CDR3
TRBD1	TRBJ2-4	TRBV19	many	TGTGCCAGTAGTCCCAAGACAGGGGCTTCCATAGCCAAAAACATTCAGTACTTC	CASSPKTGASIAKNIQYF
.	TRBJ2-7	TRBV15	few	TGTGCCACCAGCAGAGATGAGGGGGTCTACGAGCAGTACTTC	CATSRDEGVYEQYF
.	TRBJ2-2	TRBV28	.	TGTGCCAGCAGTTCCAGACCTAACACCGGGGAGCTGTTTTTT	CASSSRPNTGELFF
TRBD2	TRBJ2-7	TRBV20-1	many	TGCAGTGCTAGAGCTGAGAGGGAGGGGAATGAAGAGCAGTACTTC	CSARAEREGNEEQYF
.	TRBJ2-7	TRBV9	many	TGTGCCAGCAGCCCGCAAGTTATTGCGGGCTCCTACGAGCAGTACTTC	CASSPQVIAGSYEQYF
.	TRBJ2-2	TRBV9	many	TGTGCCAGCAGCGTAGAAAGAGGGAACACCGGGGAGCTGTTTTTT	CASSVERGNTGELFF
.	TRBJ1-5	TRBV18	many	TGTGCCAGCTCACCACTATCCGGATCAAATCAGCCCCAGCATTTT	CASSPLSGSNQPQHF
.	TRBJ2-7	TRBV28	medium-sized	TGTGCCACCCGGCAGGGCACGTACGAGCAGTACTTC	CATRQGTYEQYF
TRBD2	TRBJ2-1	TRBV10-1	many	TGCGCCAGCAGTGACCCCCTAGCGGGAGATGAGCAGTTCTTC	CASSDPLAGDEQFF
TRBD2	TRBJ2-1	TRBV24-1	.	TGTGCCACCAGTACTAGCGGCTACAATGAGCAGTTCTTC	CATSTSGYNEQFF
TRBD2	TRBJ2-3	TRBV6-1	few	TGTGCCAGCAGTGAAGGCGGGGGGGCTGCAGATACGCAGTATTTT	CASSEGGGAADTQYF
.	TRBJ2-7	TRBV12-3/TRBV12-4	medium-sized	TGTGCCAGCAGTTTAGTCAGGGAGCAGTACTTC	CASSLVREQYF
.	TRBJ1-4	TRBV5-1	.	TGCGCCAGCAGCTGGACAGCTTCTAATGAAAAACTGTTTTTT	CASSWTASNEKLFF